These T cell receptor beta chains were read from a single sample in a study of blood T cell repertoires in COVID-19. Data came from immunoSEQ multiplex PCR; TCRdb stores just in-frame clones and leaves some out. Of hundreds of thousands of clones in the sample, over 70% were seen once. The sample taken for sequencing was peripheral blood. The origin of the receptors is a woman aged 50 to 60 with acute or convalescent COVID-19. CDR3s include the opening cysteine and the closing phenylalanine or tryptophan. Fields, in order: clone size, V gene, J gene, D gene, CDR3 DNA, CDR3 protein. A D gene is named only where the DNA matches it firmly. Part of the rows lack a size; the others show once, few, many or a class for expanded clones.

abundance: .; v_gene: TRBV5-6; j_gene: TRBJ1-3; d_gene: .; CDR3nt: TGTGCCAGCAGCCCCGGACAAAAGTTATCTGGAAACACCATATATTTT; CDR3aa: CASSPGQKLSGNTIYF
abundance: .; v_gene: TRBV19; j_gene: TRBJ2-1; d_gene: TRBD1; CDR3nt: TGTGCCAGTAGTGGCGGACAGGGAAATGTTGATGAGCAGTTCTTC; CDR3aa: CASSGGQGNVDEQFF
abundance: .; v_gene: TRBV12-3/TRBV12-4; j_gene: TRBJ1-2; d_gene: TRBD1; CDR3nt: TGTGCCAGCAGCTATGGGACAGGCTATGGCTACACCTTC; CDR3aa: CASSYGTGYGYTF
abundance: .; v_gene: TRBV18; j_gene: TRBJ2-3; d_gene: TRBD2; CDR3nt: TGTGCCAGCTCACCCGCGGGAGGGCGTTCAGATACGCAGTATTTT; CDR3aa: CASSPAGGRSDTQYF
abundance: .; v_gene: TRBV18; j_gene: TRBJ2-2; d_gene: .; CDR3nt: TGTGCCAGCTCACCACCCACCGGTACCGGGGAGCTGTTTTTT; CDR3aa: CASSPPTGTGELFF
abundance: once; v_gene: TRBV9; j_gene: TRBJ2-3; d_gene: TRBD1; CDR3nt: TGTGCCAGCAGCGTACAGGGGGATACAGATACGCAGTATTTT; CDR3aa: CASSVQGDTDTQYF
abundance: .; v_gene: TRBV27; j_gene: TRBJ1-2; d_gene: TRBD1; CDR3nt: TGTGCCAGCAGTACGGCAGAGGGGGCGGCTGGCTACACCTTC; CDR3aa: CASSTAEGAAGYTF
abundance: .; v_gene: TRBV3-1/TRBV3-2; j_gene: TRBJ1-1; d_gene: .; CDR3nt: TGTGCCAGCAGCCGAGCGAACACTGAAGCTTTCTTT; CDR3aa: CASSRANTEAFF
abundance: once; v_gene: TRBV6-5; j_gene: TRBJ1-3; d_gene: TRBD1; CDR3nt: TGTGCCAGCAGTTATTGGGGACAGGGGGCAAACACCATATATTTT; CDR3aa: CASSYWGQGANTIYF
abundance: .; v_gene: TRBV19; j_gene: TRBJ2-7; d_gene: TRBD1; CDR3nt: TGTGCCAGTAGTATCCCAGGGGGCCTACTGAACGAGCAGTACTTC; CDR3aa: CASSIPGGLLNEQYF
abundance: .; v_gene: TRBV10-2; j_gene: TRBJ2-3; d_gene: TRBD1; CDR3nt: TGCGCCAGCAGTGAGTCGAGAATACAGGGGACAAGCACAGATACGCAGTATTTT; CDR3aa: CASSESRIQGTSTDTQYF
abundance: .; v_gene: TRBV19; j_gene: TRBJ2-7; d_gene: .; CDR3nt: TGTGCCAGTAGTATAGGCACCTACGCCGAGCAGTACTTC; CDR3aa: CASSIGTYAEQYF
abundance: .; v_gene: TRBV5-6; j_gene: TRBJ2-1; d_gene: TRBD1; CDR3nt: TGTGCCAGCAGCTTCGTGACAGGGGCCTATGAGCAGTTCTTC; CDR3aa: CASSFVTGAYEQFF
abundance: .; v_gene: TRBV20-1; j_gene: TRBJ2-7; d_gene: .; CDR3nt: TGCAGTGCTAGAGACACCTACGAGCAGTACTTC; CDR3aa: CSARDTYEQYF
abundance: .; v_gene: TRBV4-1; j_gene: TRBJ1-5; d_gene: .; CDR3nt: TGCGCCAGCAGCCAAGAGGGACACCTTGGGGGGCCCCAGCATTTT; CDR3aa: CASSQEGHLGGPQHF
abundance: .; v_gene: TRBV28; j_gene: TRBJ2-3; d_gene: .; CDR3nt: TGTGCCAGCAGTTGGTCAGGCCCGCAAACGACGCAGTATTTT; CDR3aa: CASSWSGPQTTQYF
abundance: once; v_gene: TRBV24-1; j_gene: TRBJ2-3; d_gene: TRBD2; CDR3nt: TGTGCCACCAGTGATTCGGGACTAGCGGGAGTTTGGGATACGCAGTATTTT; CDR3aa: CATSDSGLAGVWDTQYF
abundance: .; v_gene: TRBV27; j_gene: TRBJ1-4; d_gene: .; CDR3nt: TGTGCCAGCAGCTTAGTTCAGGGAAAACTGTTTTTT; CDR3aa: CASSLVQGKLFF
abundance: .; v_gene: TRBV11-3; j_gene: TRBJ1-1; d_gene: .; CDR3nt: TGTGCCAGCAGCTTACCGGTAAGGCAGGGCGGGAGGGGTGAAGCTTTCTTT; CDR3aa: CASSLPVRQGGRGEAFF
abundance: .; v_gene: TRBV19; j_gene: TRBJ1-1; d_gene: TRBD1; CDR3nt: TGTGCCAGTAGTTCACAGACAGGGGAAAGGGGTGAAGCTTTCTTT; CDR3aa: CASSSQTGERGEAFF
abundance: .; v_gene: TRBV19; j_gene: TRBJ2-2; d_gene: TRBD2; CDR3nt: TGTGCCAGTACCCGGACTAGCGGGGCGAACACCGGGGAGCTGTTTTTT; CDR3aa: CASTRTSGANTGELFF
abundance: .; v_gene: TRBV5-6; j_gene: TRBJ1-3; d_gene: TRBD1; CDR3nt: TGTGCCAGCAGCGAGCAGGGGGTCGCAGCTGGAAACACCATATATTTT; CDR3aa: CASSEQGVAAGNTIYF
abundance: .; v_gene: TRBV7-2; j_gene: TRBJ2-5; d_gene: TRBD1; CDR3nt: TGTGCCAGCGCCTCCGGGACAGCAAGAGAGACCCAGTACTTC; CDR3aa: CASASGTARETQYF
abundance: .; v_gene: TRBV6-6; j_gene: TRBJ2-3; d_gene: TRBD2; CDR3nt: TGTGCCAGCAGTCGGCATGGGACTAGCGGGAGTGGGAGCACAGATACGCAGTATTTT; CDR3aa: CASSRHGTSGSGSTDTQYF